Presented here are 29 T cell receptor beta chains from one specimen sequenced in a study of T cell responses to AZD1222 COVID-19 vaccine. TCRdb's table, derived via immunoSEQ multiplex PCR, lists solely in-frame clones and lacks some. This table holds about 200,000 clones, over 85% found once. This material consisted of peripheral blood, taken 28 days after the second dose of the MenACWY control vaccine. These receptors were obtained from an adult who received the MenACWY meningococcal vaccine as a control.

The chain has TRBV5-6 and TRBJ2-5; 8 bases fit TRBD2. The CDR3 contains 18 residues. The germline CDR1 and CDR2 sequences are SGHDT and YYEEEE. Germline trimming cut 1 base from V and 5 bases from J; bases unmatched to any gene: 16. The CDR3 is CASSLNSLTGGPFETQYF. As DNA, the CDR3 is TGTGCCAGCAGCTTGAATTCTCTGACGGGAGGGCCCTTTGAGACCCAGTACTTC.

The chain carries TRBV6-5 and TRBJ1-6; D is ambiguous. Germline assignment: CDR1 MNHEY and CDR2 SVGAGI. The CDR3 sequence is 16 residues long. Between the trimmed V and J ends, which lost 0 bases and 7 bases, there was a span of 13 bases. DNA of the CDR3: TGTGCCAGCAGTTACTCTCGAAGTGGGGTGAATTCACCCCTCCACTTT. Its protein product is CASSYSRSGVNSPLHF.

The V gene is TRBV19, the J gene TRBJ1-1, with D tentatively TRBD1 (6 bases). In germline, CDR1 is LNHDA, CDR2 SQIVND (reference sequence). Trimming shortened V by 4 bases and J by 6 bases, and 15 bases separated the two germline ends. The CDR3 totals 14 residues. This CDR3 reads CASSNNRDTPEAFF. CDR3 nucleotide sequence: TGTGCCAGTAGTAATAACCGGGACACCCCTGAAGCTTTCTTT. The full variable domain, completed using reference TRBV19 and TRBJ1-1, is DGGITQSPKYLFRKEGQNVTLSCEQNLNHDAMYWYRQDPGQGLRLIYYSQIVNDFQKGDIAEGYSVSREKKESFPLTVTSAQKNPTAFYLCASSNNRDTPEAFFGQGTRLTVV.

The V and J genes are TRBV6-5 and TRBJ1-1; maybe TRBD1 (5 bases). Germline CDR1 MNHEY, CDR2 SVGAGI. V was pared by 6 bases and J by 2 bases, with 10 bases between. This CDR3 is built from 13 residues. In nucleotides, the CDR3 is TGTGCCAGCAGACTGACAGTAAACACTGAAGCTTTCTTT. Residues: CASRLTVNTEAFF.

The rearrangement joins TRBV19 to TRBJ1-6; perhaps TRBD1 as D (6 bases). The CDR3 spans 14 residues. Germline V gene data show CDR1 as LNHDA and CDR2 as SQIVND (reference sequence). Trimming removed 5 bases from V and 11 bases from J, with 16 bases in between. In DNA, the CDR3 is TGTGCCAGTAGTGCCGGGACTGGGGGGCCACCCCTCCACTTT. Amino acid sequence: CASSAGTGGPPLHF.

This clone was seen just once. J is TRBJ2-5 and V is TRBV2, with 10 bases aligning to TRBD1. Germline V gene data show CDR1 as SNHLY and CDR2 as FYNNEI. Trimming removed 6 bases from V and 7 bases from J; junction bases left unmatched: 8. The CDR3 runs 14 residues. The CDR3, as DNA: TGTGCCAGCAGCATGACAGGGGGCAAAGGGACCCAGTACTTC. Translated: CASSMTGGKGTQYF. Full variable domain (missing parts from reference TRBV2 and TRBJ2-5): EPEVTQTPSHQVTQMGQEVILRCVPISNHLYFYWYRQILGQKVEFLVSFYNNEISEKSEIFDDQFSVERPDGSNFTLKIRSTKLEDSAMYFCASSMTGGKGTQYFGPGTRLLVL.

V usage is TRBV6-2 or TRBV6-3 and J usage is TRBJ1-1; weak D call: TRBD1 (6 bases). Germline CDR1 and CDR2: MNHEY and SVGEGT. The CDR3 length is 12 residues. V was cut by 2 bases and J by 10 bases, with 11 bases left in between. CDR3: CASSYVGGGAFF. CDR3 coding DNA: TGTGCCAGCAGTTACGTAGGGGGGGGAGCTTTCTTT.

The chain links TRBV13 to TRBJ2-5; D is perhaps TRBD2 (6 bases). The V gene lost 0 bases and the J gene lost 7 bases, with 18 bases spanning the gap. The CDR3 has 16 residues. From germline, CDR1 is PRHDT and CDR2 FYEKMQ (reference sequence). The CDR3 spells CASSLGGWAAEGTQYF. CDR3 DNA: TGTGCCAGCAGCTTAGGCGGATGGGCAGCGGAGGGGACCCAGTACTTC.

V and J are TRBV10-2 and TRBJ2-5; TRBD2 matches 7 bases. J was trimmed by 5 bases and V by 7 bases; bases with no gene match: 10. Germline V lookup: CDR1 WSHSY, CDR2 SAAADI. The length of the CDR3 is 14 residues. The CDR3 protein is CASKSSGVGETQYF. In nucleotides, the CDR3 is TGCGCCAGCAAATCTAGCGGAGTTGGGGAGACCCAGTACTTC.

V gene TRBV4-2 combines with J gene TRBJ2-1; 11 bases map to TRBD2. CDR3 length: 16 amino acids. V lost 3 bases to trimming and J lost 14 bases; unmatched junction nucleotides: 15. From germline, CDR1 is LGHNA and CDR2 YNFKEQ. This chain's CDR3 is CASSQAGLAGPPREFF. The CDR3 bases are TGTGCCAGCAGCCAGGCCGGACTAGCGGGCCCGCCCCGGGAGTTCTTC.

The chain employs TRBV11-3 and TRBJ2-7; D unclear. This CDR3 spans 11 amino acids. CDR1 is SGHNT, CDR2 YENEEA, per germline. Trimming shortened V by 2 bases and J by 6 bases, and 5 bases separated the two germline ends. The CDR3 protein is CASSLSTEQYF. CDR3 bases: TGTGCCAGCAGCTTAAGCACCGAGCAGTACTTC.

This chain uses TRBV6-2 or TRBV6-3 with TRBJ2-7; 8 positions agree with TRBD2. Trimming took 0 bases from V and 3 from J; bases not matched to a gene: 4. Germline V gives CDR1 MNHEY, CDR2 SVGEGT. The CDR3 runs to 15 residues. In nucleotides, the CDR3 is TGTGCCAGCAGTTACTCCCCCGGGAGGGTCTACGAGCAGTACTTC. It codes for CASSYSPGRVYEQYF.

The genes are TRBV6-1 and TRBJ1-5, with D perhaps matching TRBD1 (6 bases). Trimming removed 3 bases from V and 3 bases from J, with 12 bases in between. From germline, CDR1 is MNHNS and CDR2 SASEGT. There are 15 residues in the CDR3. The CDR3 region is CASSDPTGINQPQHF. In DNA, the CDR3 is TGTGCCAGCAGTGACCCTACAGGGATCAATCAGCCCCAGCATTTT.

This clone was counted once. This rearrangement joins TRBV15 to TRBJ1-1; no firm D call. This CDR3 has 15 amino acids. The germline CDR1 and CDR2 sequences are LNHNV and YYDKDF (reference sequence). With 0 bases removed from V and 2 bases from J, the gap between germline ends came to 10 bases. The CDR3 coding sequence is TGTGCCACCAGCAGAGAAGCCGCCATAAACACTGAAGCTTTCTTT. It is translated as CATSREAAINTEAFF.

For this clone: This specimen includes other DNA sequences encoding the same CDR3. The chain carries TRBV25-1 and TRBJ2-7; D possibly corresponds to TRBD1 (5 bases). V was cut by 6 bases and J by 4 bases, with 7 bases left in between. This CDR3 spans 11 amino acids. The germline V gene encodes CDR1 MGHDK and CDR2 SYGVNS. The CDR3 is CASSSGYEQYF. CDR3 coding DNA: TGTGCCAGCAGCTCAGGGTACGAGCAGTACTTC.

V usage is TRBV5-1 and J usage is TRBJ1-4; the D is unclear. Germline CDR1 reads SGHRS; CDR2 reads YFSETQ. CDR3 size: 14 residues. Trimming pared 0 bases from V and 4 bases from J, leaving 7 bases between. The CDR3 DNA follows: TGCGCCAGCAGCTTGGTGCCGGATAATGAAAAACTGTTTTTT. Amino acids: CASSLVPDNEKLFF.

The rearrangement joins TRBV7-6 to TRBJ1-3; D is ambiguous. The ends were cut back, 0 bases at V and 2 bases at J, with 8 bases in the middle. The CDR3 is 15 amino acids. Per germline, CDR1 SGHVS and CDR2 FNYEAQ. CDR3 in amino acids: CASSLATPAGNTIYF. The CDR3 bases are TGTGCCAGCAGCTTAGCGACACCGGCTGGAAACACCATATATTTT.

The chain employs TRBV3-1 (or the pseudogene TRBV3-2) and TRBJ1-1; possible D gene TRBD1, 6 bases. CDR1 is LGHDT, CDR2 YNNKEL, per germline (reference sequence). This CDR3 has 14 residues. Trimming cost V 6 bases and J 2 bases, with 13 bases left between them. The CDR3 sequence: CASSHNRVNTEAFF. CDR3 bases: TGTGCCAGCAGTCATAACAGGGTTAACACTGAAGCTTTCTTT.

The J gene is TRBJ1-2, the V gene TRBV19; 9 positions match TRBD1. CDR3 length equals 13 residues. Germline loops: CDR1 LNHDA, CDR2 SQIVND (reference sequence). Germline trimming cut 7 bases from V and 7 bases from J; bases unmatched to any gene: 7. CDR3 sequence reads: CASTPGQGGGYTF. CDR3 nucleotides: TGTGCCAGTACCCCGGGACAGGGTGGTGGCTACACCTTC.

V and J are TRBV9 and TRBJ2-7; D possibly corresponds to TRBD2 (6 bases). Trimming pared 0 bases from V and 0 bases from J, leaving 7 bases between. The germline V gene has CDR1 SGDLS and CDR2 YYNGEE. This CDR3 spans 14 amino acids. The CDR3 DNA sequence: TGTGCCAGCAGCGTAGCGGGAGCCTCCTACGAGCAGTACTTC. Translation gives CASSVAGASYEQYF. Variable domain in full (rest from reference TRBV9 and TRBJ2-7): DSGVTQTPKHLITATGQRVTLRCSPRSGDLSVYWYQQSLDQGLQFLIQYYNGEERAKGNILERFSAQQFPDLHSELNLSSLELGDSALYFCASSVAGASYEQYFGPGTRLTVT.

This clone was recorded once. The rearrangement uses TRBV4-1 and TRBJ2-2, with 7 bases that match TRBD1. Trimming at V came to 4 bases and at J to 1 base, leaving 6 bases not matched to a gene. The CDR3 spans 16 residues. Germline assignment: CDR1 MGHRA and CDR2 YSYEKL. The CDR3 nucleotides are TGCGCCAGCAGCCCAGGGGCAGGGGGGAACACCGGGGAGCTGTTTTTT. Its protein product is CASSPGAGGNTGELFF.

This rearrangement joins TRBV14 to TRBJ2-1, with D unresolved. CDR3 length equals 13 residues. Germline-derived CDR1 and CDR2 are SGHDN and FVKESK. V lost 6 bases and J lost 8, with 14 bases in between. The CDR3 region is CASRQSVFYEQFF. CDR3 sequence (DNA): TGTGCCAGCAGGCAATCAGTGTTCTATGAGCAGTTCTTC.

CDR3 sequence (DNA): TGTGCCAGCAGCGTAGGGGGGGCGGGTCAGCCCCAGCATTTT. Protein product: CASSVGGAGQPQHF. This chain joins TRBV9 and TRBJ1-5; D perhaps matches TRBD1 (6 bases). V was clipped by 0 bases and J by 6 bases, with 10 bases between them. CDR3 length: 14 residues. CDR1 is SGDLS and CDR2 is YYNGEE in the germline V gene.

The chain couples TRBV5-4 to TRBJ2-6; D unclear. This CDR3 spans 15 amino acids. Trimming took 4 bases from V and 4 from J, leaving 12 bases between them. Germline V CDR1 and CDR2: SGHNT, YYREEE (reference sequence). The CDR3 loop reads CASSQDPVGANVLTF. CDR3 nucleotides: TGTGCCAGCAGCCAGGACCCGGTCGGGGCCAACGTCCTGACTTTC.

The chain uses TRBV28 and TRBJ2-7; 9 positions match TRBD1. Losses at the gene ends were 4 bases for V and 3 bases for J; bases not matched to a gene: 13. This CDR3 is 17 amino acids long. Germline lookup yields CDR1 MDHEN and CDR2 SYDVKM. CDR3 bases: TGTGCCAGCAGTTCCACAACATCCGGGACAGGGTTCTACGAGCAGTACTTC. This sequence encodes CASSSTTSGTGFYEQYF.

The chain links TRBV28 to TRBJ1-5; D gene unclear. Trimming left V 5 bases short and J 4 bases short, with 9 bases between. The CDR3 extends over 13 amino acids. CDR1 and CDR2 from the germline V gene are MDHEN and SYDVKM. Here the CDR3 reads CASSGDTNQPQHF. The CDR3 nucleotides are TGTGCCAGCAGTGGCGATACTAATCAGCCCCAGCATTTT. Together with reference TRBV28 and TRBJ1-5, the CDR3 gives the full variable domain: DVKVTQSSRYLVKRTGEKVFLECVQDMDHENMFWYRQDPGLGLRLIYFSYDVKMKEKGDIPEGYSVSREKKERFSLILESASTNQTSMYLCASSGDTNQPQHFGDGTRLSIL.

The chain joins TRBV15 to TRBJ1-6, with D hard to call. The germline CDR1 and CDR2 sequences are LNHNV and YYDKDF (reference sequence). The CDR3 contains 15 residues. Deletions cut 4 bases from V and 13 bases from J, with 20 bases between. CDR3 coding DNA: TGTGCCACCAGCATGGGGATATCTGCCGTAACGCCCCTCCACTTT. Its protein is CATSMGISAVTPLHF.

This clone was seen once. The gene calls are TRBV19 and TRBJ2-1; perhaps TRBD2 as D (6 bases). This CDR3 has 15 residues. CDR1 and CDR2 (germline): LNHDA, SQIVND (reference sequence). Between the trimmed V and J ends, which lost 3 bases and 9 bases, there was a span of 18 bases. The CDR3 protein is CASSIPPGGLGEQFF. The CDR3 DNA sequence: TGTGCCAGTAGTATCCCTCCAGGAGGGCTCGGTGAGCAGTTCTTC.

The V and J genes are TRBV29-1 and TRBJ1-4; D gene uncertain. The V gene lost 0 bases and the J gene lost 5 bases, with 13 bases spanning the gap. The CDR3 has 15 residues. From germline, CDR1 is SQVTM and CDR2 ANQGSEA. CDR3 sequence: CSVEEVGVRNEKLFF. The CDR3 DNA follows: TGCAGCGTTGAAGAAGTGGGCGTTCGAAATGAAAAACTGTTTTTT. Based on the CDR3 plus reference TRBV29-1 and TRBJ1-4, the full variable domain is SAVISQKPSRDICQRGTSLTIQCQVDSQVTMMFWYRQQPGQSLTLIATANQGSEATYESGFVIDKFPISRPNLTFSTLTVSNMSPEDSSIYLCSVEEVGVRNEKLFFGSGTQLSVL.